Following are 21 T cell receptor beta chains from one sample sequenced in a study of CD8+ T cells in alopecia areata. RNA extraction was followed by reverse transcription into cDNA, which acted as the sequencing template. Assay: immunoSEQ multiplex PCR; the TCRdb copy retains only in-frame clones and omits some. Of 90,000 to 120,000 clones listed, less than 90% were seen once; the top ten hold around a quarter. Treatment described: oral pan-JAK inhibitor, 5-10 mg twice daily. Sequencing was performed on CD8+ T cells sorted from blood, taken at week 24, from a patient treated with tofacitinib. The receptors come from a human donor with alopecia areata.

This chain uses TRBV6-5 with TRBJ1-1; D unclear. The CDR3 loop spans 13 amino acids. Germline assignment: CDR1 MNHEY and CDR2 SVGAGI. With 4 bases removed from V and 1 base from J, the gap between germline ends came to 7 bases. The CDR3 protein is CASSWQPNTEAFF. The CDR3 DNA reads as TGTGCCAGCAGTTGGCAGCCGAACACTGAAGCTTTCTTT.

J is TRBJ1-1 and V is TRBV29-1, with a possible D match to TRBD1 (6 bases). There are 13 residues in the CDR3. Per germline, CDR1 SQVTM and CDR2 ANQGSEA. V was cut by 2 bases and J by 5 bases, with 12 bases left in between. The DNA of the CDR3 is TGCAGCGTTGAATCCGGGGGGCGTACTGAAGCTTTCTTT. This codes for CSVESGGRTEAFF.

This chain links TRBV4-2 with TRBJ2-6; D perhaps matches TRBD1 (5 bases). CDR3 length: 16 amino acids. In germline, CDR1 is LGHNA, CDR2 YNFKEQ. V gave up 4 bases and J gave up 0 bases, with 10 bases separating them. CDR3 nucleotide sequence: TGTGCCAGCAGCCCACAGGATAACTCTGGGGCCAACGTCCTGACTTTC. Its translation: CASSPQDNSGANVLTF.

This clone was observed a single time. The chain recombines TRBV6-5 with TRBJ2-5; 9 bases are a match to TRBD2. V was pared by 0 bases and J by 5 bases, with 7 bases of the junction left unmatched. The germline V gene has CDR1 MNHEY and CDR2 SVGAGI. The CDR3 has 16 residues. The CDR3: CASSYSTSGPGETQYF. CDR3 coding DNA: TGTGCCAGCAGTTACTCGACTAGCGGTCCGGGGGAGACCCAGTACTTC.

This clone was observed a single time. The gene calls are TRBV4-1 and TRBJ2-2; 10 bases fit TRBD1. This CDR3 has 15 amino acids. Unmatched junction bases numbered 7, after V lost 6 bases and J lost 6 bases. Germline CDR1 is MGHRA and CDR2 is YSYEKL. The CDR3 sequence: CASRGQGGPAGELFF. The CDR3 bases are TGCGCCAGCAGAGGACAGGGGGGGCCCGCCGGGGAGCTGTTTTTT.

This clone has more than one count but fewer than ten. The CDR3 DNA is TGTGCCAGCAGCACCTATCAACAGGGGCAGTACTTC. This translates into CASSTYQQGQYF. The chain links TRBV7-9 to TRBJ2-7; D perhaps matches TRBD1 (6 bases). CDR3 size: 12 residues. Germline-derived CDR1 and CDR2 are SEHNR and FQNEAQ (reference sequence). V lost 5 bases and J 9 bases, leaving 14 bases between the germline ends.

V usage is TRBV9 and J usage is TRBJ2-1; possible D gene TRBD2, 5 bases. This CDR3 is built from 16 residues. V lost 0 bases to trimming and J lost 7 bases, with 17 bases between them. The germline CDR1 and CDR2 sequences are SGDLS and YYNGEE. The chain's CDR3 is CASSVDGSAIKNEQFF. The CDR3 nucleotides are TGTGCCAGCAGCGTAGACGGTAGCGCTATTAAAAATGAGCAGTTCTTC.

The chain has TRBV4-1 and TRBJ2-1; a possible D gene is TRBD2 (7 bases). V was pared by 2 bases and J by 5 bases, with 13 bases between. Germline V gives CDR1 MGHRA, CDR2 YSYEKL. CDR3 length equals 15 residues. CDR3 DNA sequence: TGCGCCAGCAGCCAAAGGCGGGGGCAGGACAATGAGCAGTTCTTC. It translates to CASSQRRGQDNEQFF.

This clone was seen only once. The J gene is TRBJ1-2, the V gene TRBV6-5; D unclear. The CDR3 loop spans 15 amino acids. Germline loops: CDR1 MNHEY, CDR2 SVGAGI. V was clipped by 0 bases and J by 0 bases, with 8 bases between them. The CDR3 spells CASSYSTHANYGYTF. CDR3 bases: TGTGCCAGCAGTTACTCTACACACGCTAACTATGGCTACACCTTC.

As DNA, the CDR3 is TGTGCCAGCGCACGCTCCTACGAGCAGTACTTC. It is translated as CASARSYEQYF. The chain has TRBV6-1 and TRBJ2-7; no firm D call. The CDR3 contains 11 residues. Germline CDR1 and CDR2: MNHNS and SASEGT. Trimming shortened V by 8 bases and J by 0 bases, and 5 bases separated the two germline ends.

This chain links TRBV7-6 with TRBJ2-5; no definite D call. Germline CDR1 SGHVS, CDR2 FNYEAQ. The CDR3 contains 12 residues. Trimming pared 5 bases from V and 7 bases from J, leaving 11 bases between. The DNA of the CDR3 is TGTGCCAGCAGCGAACCTTCTGGGACCCAGTACTTC. Its protein product is CASSEPSGTQYF.

The rearrangement uses TRBV18 and TRBJ2-7, with 10 bases fitting TRBD2. Germline V CDR1 and CDR2: KGHSH, LQKENI. V shed 6 bases and J 3 bases; nucleotides not matched to a gene: 2. The CDR3 is 13 residues long. CDR3 loop: CASSWTSGYEQYF. DNA of the CDR3: TGTGCCAGCTCCTGGACTAGCGGCTACGAGCAGTACTTC.

The chain couples TRBV7-2 to TRBJ2-7, with D perhaps matching TRBD2 (6 bases). The germline gives CDR1 SGHTA, CDR2 FQGNSA. This CDR3 is 16 amino acids long. Trimming stripped 5 bases from V and 3 bases from J, with 20 bases between. CDR3 region: CASSPRQRRGVYEQYF. The CDR3 nucleotides are TGTGCCAGCAGCCCCCGACAAAGGCGGGGAGTCTACGAGCAGTACTTC.

The chain recombines TRBV7-2 with TRBJ2-7; TRBD2 agrees at 7 bases. The junction had 1 base not matched to a gene; V was cut back by 1 base and J by 7 bases. Germline CDR1 SGHTA, CDR2 FQGNSA. The CDR3 loop spans 12 amino acids. The CDR3 bases are TGTGCCAGCAGCTTAGGTAGCGGGGAGCAGTACTTC. This translates into CASSLGSGEQYF.

The chain links TRBV19 to TRBJ2-3, with D perhaps matching TRBD2 (6 bases). Between the trimmed V and J ends, which lost 8 bases and 0 bases, there was a span of 9 bases. The CDR3 consists of 13 residues. The germline V gene encodes CDR1 LNHDA and CDR2 SQIVND (reference sequence). This chain's CDR3 is CASARGSTDTQYF. The CDR3 DNA sequence: TGTGCCAGTGCCCGGGGGAGCACAGATACGCAGTATTTT.

This rearrangement joins TRBV28 to TRBJ2-2; D possibly matches TRBD1 or TRBD2 (7 bases each). The V gene's germline CDR1 is MDHEN and CDR2 SYDVKM. The V gene lost 10 bases and the J gene lost 3 bases, with 15 bases spanning the gap. The CDR3 extends over 14 amino acids. CDR3 sequence (DNA): TGTGCCACCAGACAGGGAGGGTACACCGGGGAGCTGTTTTTT. Protein: CATRQGGYTGELFF.

V gene TRBV6-1 combines with J gene TRBJ2-1; D remains ambiguous. Trimming left V 7 bases short and J 0 bases short, with 10 bases between. The CDR3 has 14 residues. Germline V gene sequence: CDR1 MNHNS, CDR2 SASEGT. The CDR3 nucleotides read TGTGCCAGCAACTTGGTGAGCTCCTACAATGAGCAGTTCTTC. It translates to CASNLVSSYNEQFF.

The chain has TRBV25-1 and TRBJ2-1; tentatively, D is TRBD2 (6 bases). The V end lost 5 bases, the J end lost 9 bases, and 20 bases lay between the germline ends. The V gene's germline CDR1 is MGHDK and CDR2 SYGVNS. The CDR3 extends over 15 amino acids. CDR3 amino acids: CASSPQDYLWSEQFF. The DNA for the CDR3 is TGTGCCAGCAGTCCTCAGGACTACCTATGGAGTGAGCAGTTCTTC. The variable domain in full, completed from reference TRBV25-1 and TRBJ2-1, reads EADIYQTPRYLVIGTGKKITLECSQTMGHDKMYWYQQDPGMELHLIHYSYGVNSTEKGDLSSESTVSRIRTEHFPLTLESARPSHTSQYLCASSPQDYLWSEQFFGPGTRLTVL.

V is TRBV6-6 and J is TRBJ2-1; 10 bases fit TRBD2. Germline V gene lookup returns CDR1 MNHNY and CDR2 SVGAGI (reference sequence). J lost 5 bases, V lost 3 bases, and 4 bases had no gene match. The CDR3 consists of 15 residues. For the CDR3, the DNA is TGTGCCAGCAGTTATCTAGCGGGGGTCAACAATGAGCAGTTCTTC. Its translation: CASSYLAGVNNEQFF.

This clone was observed once. The gene calls are TRBV5-1 and TRBJ2-1; 8 nucleotides line up with TRBD2. The CDR3 sequence is 18 residues long. Germline-derived CDR1 and CDR2 are SGHRS and YFSETQ. V gave up 4 bases and J gave up 3 bases; unmatched junction bases: 15. DNA for the CDR3: TGCGCCAGCAGCCCGAGCGCCTCCGGGACTAGAGTCTACAATGAGCAGTTCTTC. Amino acids: CASSPSASGTRVYNEQFF.

V is TRBV18 and J is TRBJ2-5; tentative D call: TRBD2 (5 bases). CDR3 length: 16 residues. The germline V gene encodes CDR1 KGHSH and CDR2 LQKENI. V was pared by 3 bases and J by 5 bases, with 19 bases between. CDR3: CASSPYGLNSRETQYF. CDR3 nucleotides: TGTGCCAGCTCACCCTATGGACTTAATAGTAGGGAGACCCAGTACTTC.